This T cell receptor (beta chain) was captured in a study of early T cells in non-severe SARS-CoV-2 infection. Study-wide context: With bulk RNA from unsorted whole blood as input, sequencing yielded unpaired chains. Whole-study results and caveats: VDJdb matching skewed toward anti-spike CD8 responses, missing private and CD4 specificities.

Individual cDNA molecules were tagged with unique molecular identifiers. TCRdb passed the 5' RACE reads through MiXCR, listing each CDR3 protein once. Among tens of thousands of distinct CDR3 sequences listed, about 15% were seen once. A word on this clonotype: What it binds is unknown.

V was pared by 6 bases and J by 5 bases, with 16 bases between. This CDR3 is 14 amino acids long. This sequence originates from an adult who was a healthcare worker with PCR-confirmed SARS-CoV-2 infection or an uninfected control (not recorded which). This chain joins TRBV12-3 or TRBV12-4 and TRBJ1-1, with a possible D match to TRBD1 (6 bases). The sample was whole blood. The CDR3 DNA reads TGTGCCAGCAGCCCCTCTTTCAGGGGAACTGAAGCTTTCTTT. Translation gives CASSPSFRGTEAFF.